This TCR beta chain was observed in a study of blood T cell repertoires in COVID-19. This CDR3 has 15 amino acids. Germline lookup yields CDR1 MNHNS and CDR2 SASEGT. The V end lost 2 bases, the J end lost 4 bases, and 14 bases lay between the germline ends. Some clones are missing from TCRdb's copy, which holds only in-frame ones; the method was immunoSEQ multiplex PCR. This sample yields tens of thousands of clones, of which around 80% are seen a single time; less than 15% belongs to the top ten. The material sequenced was peripheral blood. The TCR was taken from a man in his fifties or sixties with COVID-19, enrolled during active disease. The chain couples TRBV6-1 to TRBJ1-1, with a possible D match to TRBD1 (5 bases). CDR3 amino acids: CASSERGRDSTEAFF. The CDR3 DNA reads TGTGCCAGCAGTGAAAGGGGCAGGGATTCCACTGAAGCTTTCTTT.